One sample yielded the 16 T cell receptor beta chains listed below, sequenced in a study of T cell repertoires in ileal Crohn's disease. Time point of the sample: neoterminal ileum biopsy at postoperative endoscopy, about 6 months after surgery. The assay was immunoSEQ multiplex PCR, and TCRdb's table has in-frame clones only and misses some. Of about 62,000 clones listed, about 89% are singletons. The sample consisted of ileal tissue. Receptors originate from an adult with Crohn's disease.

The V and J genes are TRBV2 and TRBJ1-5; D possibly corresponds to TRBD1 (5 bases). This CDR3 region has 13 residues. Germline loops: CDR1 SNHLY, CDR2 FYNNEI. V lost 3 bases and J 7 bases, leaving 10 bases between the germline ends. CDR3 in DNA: TGTGCCAGCAGTGAGGGGCGGGAGCAGCCCCAGCATTTT. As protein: CASSEGREQPQHF.

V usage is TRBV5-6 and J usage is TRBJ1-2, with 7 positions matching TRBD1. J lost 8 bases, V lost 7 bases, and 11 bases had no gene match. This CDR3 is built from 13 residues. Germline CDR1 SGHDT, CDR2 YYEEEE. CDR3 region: CASHPRQGGGYTF. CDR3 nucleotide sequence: TGTGCCAGCCATCCACGACAGGGCGGGGGCTACACCTTC.

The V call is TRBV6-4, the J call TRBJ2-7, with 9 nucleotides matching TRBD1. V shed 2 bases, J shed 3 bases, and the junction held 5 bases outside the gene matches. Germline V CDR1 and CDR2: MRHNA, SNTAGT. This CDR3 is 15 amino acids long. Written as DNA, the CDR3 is TGTGCCAGCAGTGACAGGGGACAGGGATACTACGAGCAGTACGTC. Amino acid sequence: CASSDRGQGYYEQYV.

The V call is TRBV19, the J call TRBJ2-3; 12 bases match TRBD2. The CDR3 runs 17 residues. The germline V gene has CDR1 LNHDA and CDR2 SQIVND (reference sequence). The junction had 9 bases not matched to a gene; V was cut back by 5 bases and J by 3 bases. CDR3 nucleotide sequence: TGTGCCAGTAGTCCGGGGGGGACTAGCGGGCAAACAGATACGCAGTATTTT. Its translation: CASSPGGTSGQTDTQYF.

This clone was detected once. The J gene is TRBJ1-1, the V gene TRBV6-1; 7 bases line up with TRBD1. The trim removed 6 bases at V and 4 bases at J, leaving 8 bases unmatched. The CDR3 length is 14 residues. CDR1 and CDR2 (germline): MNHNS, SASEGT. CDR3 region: CASRVQGQGTEAFF. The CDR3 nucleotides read TGTGCCAGCAGAGTACAGGGGCAGGGCACTGAAGCTTTCTTT.

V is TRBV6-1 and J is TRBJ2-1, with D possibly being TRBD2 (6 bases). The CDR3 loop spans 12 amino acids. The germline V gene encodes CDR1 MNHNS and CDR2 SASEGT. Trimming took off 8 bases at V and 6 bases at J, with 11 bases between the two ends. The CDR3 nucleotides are TGTGCCAGCGGTCGGGAGCTCAATGAGCAGTTCTTC. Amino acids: CASGRELNEQFF.

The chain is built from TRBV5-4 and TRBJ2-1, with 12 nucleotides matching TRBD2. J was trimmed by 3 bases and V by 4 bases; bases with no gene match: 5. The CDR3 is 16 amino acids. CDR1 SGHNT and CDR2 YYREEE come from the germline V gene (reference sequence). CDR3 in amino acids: CASSVGLAGNYNEQFF. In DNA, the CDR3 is TGTGCCAGCAGCGTAGGACTAGCGGGGAACTACAATGAGCAGTTCTTC.

The CDR3 DNA reads as TGTGCCAGCAACTCTTGGGGGGTACTAACTGAAGCTTTCTTT. Its protein product is CASNSWGVLTEAFF. This chain connects TRBV5-4 to TRBJ1-1, with D possibly being TRBD1 (5 bases). Germline values: CDR1 SGHNT, CDR2 YYREEE (reference sequence). V lost 6 bases and J lost 5, with 17 bases in between. The CDR3 consists of 14 residues. The full variable domain, completed using reference TRBV5-4 and TRBJ1-1, is ETGVTQSPTHLIKTRGQQVTLRCSSQSGHNTVSWYQQALGQGPQFIFQYYREEENGRGNFPPRFSGLQFPNYSSELNVNALELDDSALYLCASNSWGVLTEAFFGQGTRLTVV.

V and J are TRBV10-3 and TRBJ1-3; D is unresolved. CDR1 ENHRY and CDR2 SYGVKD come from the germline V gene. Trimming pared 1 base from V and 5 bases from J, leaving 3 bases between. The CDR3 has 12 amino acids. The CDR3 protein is CAISEFRNTIYF. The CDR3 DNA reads TGTGCCATCAGTGAGTTTAGAAACACCATATATTTT.

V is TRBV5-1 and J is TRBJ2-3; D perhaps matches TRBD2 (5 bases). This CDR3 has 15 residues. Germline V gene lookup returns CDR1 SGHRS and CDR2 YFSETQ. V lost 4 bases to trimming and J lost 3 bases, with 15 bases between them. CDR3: CASSSGLQPTDTQYF. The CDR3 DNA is TGCGCCAGCAGCAGTGGACTTCAGCCTACAGATACGCAGTATTTT.

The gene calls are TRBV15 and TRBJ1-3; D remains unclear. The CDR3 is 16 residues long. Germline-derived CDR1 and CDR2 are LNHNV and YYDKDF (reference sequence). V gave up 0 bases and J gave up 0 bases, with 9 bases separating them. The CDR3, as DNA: TGTGCCACCAGCAGAGATATGGGGAGCTCTGGAAACACCATATATTTT. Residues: CATSRDMGSSGNTIYF.

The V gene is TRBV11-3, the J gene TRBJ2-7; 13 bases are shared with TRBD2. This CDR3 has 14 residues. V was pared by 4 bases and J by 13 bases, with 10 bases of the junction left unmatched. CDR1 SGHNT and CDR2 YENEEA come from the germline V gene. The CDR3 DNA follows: TGTGCCAGCAGCTCCGGGACTAGCGGGGCTCCATTATACTTC. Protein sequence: CASSSGTSGAPLYF.

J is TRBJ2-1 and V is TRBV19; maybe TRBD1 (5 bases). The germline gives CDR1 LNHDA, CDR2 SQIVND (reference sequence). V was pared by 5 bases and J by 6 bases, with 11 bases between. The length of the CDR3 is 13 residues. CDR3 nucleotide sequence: TGTGCCAGTAGTTCCTGGGGCCTCAATGAGCAGTTCTTC. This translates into CASSSWGLNEQFF.

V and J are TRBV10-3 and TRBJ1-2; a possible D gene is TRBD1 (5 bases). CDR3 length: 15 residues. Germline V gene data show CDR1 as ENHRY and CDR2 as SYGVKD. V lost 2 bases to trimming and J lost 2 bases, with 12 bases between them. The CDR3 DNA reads TGTGCCATCAGTGAGGCAGGGCGGCCGAACTATGGCTACACCTTC. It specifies CAISEAGRPNYGYTF.

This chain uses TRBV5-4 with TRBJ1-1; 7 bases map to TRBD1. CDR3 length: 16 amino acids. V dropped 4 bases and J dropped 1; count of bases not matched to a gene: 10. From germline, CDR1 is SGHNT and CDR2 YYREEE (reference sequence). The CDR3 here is CASSQGQALANTEAFF. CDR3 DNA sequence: TGTGCCAGCAGCCAAGGACAGGCCTTGGCGAACACTGAAGCTTTCTTT.

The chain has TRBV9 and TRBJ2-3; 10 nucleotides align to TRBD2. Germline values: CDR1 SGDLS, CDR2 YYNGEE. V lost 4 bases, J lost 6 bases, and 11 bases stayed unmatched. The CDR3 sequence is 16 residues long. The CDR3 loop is CASSFGAGTSVDTQYF. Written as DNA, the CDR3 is TGTGCCAGCAGCTTCGGAGCTGGGACTAGCGTTGATACGCAGTATTTT. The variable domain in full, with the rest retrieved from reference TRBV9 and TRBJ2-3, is DSGVTQTPKHLITATGQRVTLRCSPRSGDLSVYWYQQSLDQGLQFLIQYYNGEERAKGNILERFSAQQFPDLHSELNLSSLELGDSALYFCASSFGAGTSVDTQYFGPGTRLTVL.